The rows below give T cell receptor beta chains drawn from one sample of a study of blood T cell repertoires in COVID-19. Some clones are missing from TCRdb's copy, which holds only in-frame ones; the method was immunoSEQ multiplex PCR. Of roughly 230,000 clones in the sample, roughly 84% were seen once. Sequences were obtained from peripheral blood. These receptors were collected from a man between 35 and 55 years old with acute or convalescent COVID-19. Each CDR3 is given with its conserved first and last residue. A D gene is named only where the DNA matches it firmly. Clone sizes are given selectively: once, few, many, or a class where the clone is expanded.

j_call v_call clone_size d_call cdr3_aa cdr3_nt
TRBJ1-2 TRBV3-1/TRBV3-2 . . CASSQLRKYGYTF TGTGCCAGCAGCCAACTGCGCAAGTATGGCTACACCTTC
TRBJ2-1 TRBV18 . . CASSPTVNNEQFF TGTGCCAGCTCACCGACAGTCAACAATGAGCAGTTCTTC
TRBJ2-1 TRBV5-1 . TRBD1 CASSTGQGSGEQFF TGCGCCAGCAGCACAGGACAGGGTAGTGGTGAGCAGTTCTTC
TRBJ1-2 TRBV7-2 . . CASSLDRASRYGYTF TGTGCCAGCAGCTTAGACAGGGCAAGCCGTTATGGCTACACCTTC
TRBJ2-1 TRBV5-4 . TRBD2 CASSSKTSGNEQFF TGTGCCAGCAGCTCCAAGACTAGCGGCAATGAGCAGTTCTTC
TRBJ1-5 TRBV27 . TRBD1 CASSSGQGIRPQHF TGTGCCAGCAGTTCAGGACAGGGTATCAGACCCCAGCATTTT
TRBJ2-7 TRBV6-5 . . CASSLYREYHEQYF TGTGCCAGCAGCCTCTACAGGGAATACCACGAGCAGTACTTC
TRBJ1-5 TRBV19 . . CASRTGGGFSNQPQHF TGTGCCAGTAGAACTGGCGGGGGATTTAGCAATCAGCCCCAGCATTTT
TRBJ1-1 TRBV3-1/TRBV3-2 . TRBD1 CASSRMWDSEAFF TGTGCCAGCAGCAGAATGTGGGACAGTGAAGCTTTCTTT
TRBJ1-2 TRBV5-1 . TRBD1 CASSAGGGNYGYTF TGCGCCAGCAGCGCAGGGGGCGGTAACTATGGCTACACCTTC
TRBJ1-2 TRBV30 few . CAWSVQGALGYTF TGTGCCTGGAGTGTACAAGGGGCGCTGGGCTACACCTTC
TRBJ1-3 TRBV7-2 few TRBD1 CASSPGTGGWGNTIYF TGTGCCAGCAGCCCCGGGACAGGGGGCTGGGGAAACACCATATATTTT
TRBJ2-1 TRBV7-6 . TRBD2 CASSAAGGYYNEQFF TGTGCCAGCAGCGCAGCGGGGGGGTACTACAATGAGCAGTTCTTC
TRBJ2-5 TRBV19 . . CASSAHRETQYF TGTGCCAGTAGCGCCCACCGGGAGACCCAGTACTTC
TRBJ1-6 TRBV7-9 . TRBD1 CASSLATGGVSPLHF TGTGCCAGCAGCTTAGCCACAGGGGGCGTTTCACCCCTCCACTTT
TRBJ1-2 TRBV3-1/TRBV3-2 . . CASSQATGQAVRGYTF TGTGCCAGCAGCCAAGCCACCGGCCAAGCGGTTCGAGGCTACACCTTC
TRBJ1-1 TRBV6-5 . . CASSTGNLNTEAFF TGTGCCAGCAGTACCGGGAACCTGAACACTGAAGCTTTCTTT
TRBJ1-1 TRBV30 . . CAWRRTANTETFF TGTGCCTGGAGACGGACAGCGAACACTGAAACTTTCTTT